The entry that follows covers one TCR beta chain sequence. No antigen is known for it. PCR involved 60 Vbeta and 13 Jbeta primers. Assay: immunoSEQ multiplex PCR; the TCRdb copy retains only in-frame clones and omits some. The data contain about 180,000 clones, just under 80% of them seen just once; the ten biggest clones take up 1.5% to 2%. The data originate from a study of cytomegalovirus exposure and HLA in healthy donors. Findings and limits, study-wide: In a later analysis, at a false discovery rate of 0.05, roughly 17,000 TCR beta sequences were associated with HLA alleles.

V was shortened by 3 bases and J by 4 bases, with 17 bases between the two germline ends. The CDR3 loop spans 15 amino acids. From germline, CDR1 is SGHRS and CDR2 YFSETQ. The rearrangement uses TRBV5-1 and TRBJ2-7, with D possibly matching TRBD1 (5 bases). This receptor was taken from a woman in her 30s in good health and CMV-seronegative. Sequencing was performed on PBMCs. The CDR3 reads CASSSLWGPEYEQYF. The CDR3 nucleotides are TGCGCCAGCAGCTCGCTTTGGGGCCCCGAATACGAGCAGTACTTC.